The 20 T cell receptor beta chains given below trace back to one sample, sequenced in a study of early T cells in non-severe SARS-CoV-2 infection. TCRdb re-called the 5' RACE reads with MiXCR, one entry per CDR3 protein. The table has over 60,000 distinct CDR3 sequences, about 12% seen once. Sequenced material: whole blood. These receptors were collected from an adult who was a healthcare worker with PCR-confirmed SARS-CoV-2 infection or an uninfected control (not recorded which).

CDR3 coding DNA: TGCGCCAGCAGTCAAACCGCAGGCAGCACAGATACGCAGTATTTT. Its protein is CASSQTAGSTDTQYF. The chain uses TRBV5-1 and TRBJ2-3, with D uncertain. The CDR3 is 15 residues long. Germline values: CDR1 SGHRS, CDR2 YFSETQ. V was shortened by 5 bases and J by 0 bases, with 13 bases between the two germline ends.

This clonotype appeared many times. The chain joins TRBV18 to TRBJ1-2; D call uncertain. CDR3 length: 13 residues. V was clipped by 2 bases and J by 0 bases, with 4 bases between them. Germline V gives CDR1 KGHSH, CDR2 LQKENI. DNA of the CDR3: TGTGCCAGCTCACCAGAGTCTAACTATGGCTACACCTTC. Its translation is CASSPESNYGYTF. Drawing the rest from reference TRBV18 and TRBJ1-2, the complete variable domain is NAGVMQNPRHLVRRRGQEARLRCSPMKGHSHVYWYRQLPEEGLKFMVYLQKENIIDESGMPKERFSAEFPKEGPSILRIQQVVRGDSAAYFCASSPESNYGYTFGSGTRLTVV.

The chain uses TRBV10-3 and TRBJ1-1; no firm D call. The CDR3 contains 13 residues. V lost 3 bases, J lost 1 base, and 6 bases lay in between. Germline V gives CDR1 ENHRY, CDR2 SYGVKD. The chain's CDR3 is CAISDTANTEAFF. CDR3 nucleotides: TGTGCCATCAGTGATACCGCGAACACTGAAGCTTTCTTT.

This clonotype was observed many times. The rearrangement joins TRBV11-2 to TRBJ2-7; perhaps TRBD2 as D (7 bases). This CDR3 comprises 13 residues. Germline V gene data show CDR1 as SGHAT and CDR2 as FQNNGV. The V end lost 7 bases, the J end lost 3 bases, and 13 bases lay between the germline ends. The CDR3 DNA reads TGTGCCAGCACCGCGGGGGCCCACTACGAGCAGTACTTC. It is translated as CASTAGAHYEQYF.

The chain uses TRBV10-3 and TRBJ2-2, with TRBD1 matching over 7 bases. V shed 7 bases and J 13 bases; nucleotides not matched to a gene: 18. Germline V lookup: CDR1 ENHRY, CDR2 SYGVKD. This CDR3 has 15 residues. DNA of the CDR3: TGTGCCATCATCCTCCTAAGGAAAGGGGGCGGAGGGCTGTTTTTT. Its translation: CAIILLRKGGGGLFF.

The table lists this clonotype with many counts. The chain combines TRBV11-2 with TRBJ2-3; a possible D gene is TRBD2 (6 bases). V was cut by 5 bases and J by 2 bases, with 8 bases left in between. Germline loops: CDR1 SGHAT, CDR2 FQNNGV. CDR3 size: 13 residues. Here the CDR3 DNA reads TGTGCCAGCAGCCGGGGGACCACAGATACGCAGTATTTT. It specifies CASSRGTTDTQYF.

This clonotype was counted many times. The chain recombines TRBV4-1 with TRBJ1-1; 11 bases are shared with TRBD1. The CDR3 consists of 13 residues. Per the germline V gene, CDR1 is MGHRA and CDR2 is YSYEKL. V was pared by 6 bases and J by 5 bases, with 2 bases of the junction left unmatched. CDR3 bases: TGCGCCAGCAGGGGGACAGGGGGAACTGAAGCTTTCTTT. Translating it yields CASRGTGGTEAFF.

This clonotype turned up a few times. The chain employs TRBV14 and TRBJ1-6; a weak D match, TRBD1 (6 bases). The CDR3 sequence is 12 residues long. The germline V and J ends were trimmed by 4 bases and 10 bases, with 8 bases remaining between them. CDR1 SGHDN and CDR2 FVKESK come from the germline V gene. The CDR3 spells CASSRQASPLHF. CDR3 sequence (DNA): TGTGCCAGCAGCCGACAGGCATCACCCCTCCACTTT.

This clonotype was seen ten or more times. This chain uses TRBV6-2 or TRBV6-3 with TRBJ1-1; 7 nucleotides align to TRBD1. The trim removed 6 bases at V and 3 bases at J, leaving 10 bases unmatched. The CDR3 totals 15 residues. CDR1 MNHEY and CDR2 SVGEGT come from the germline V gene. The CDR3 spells CASRDATGVHTEAFF. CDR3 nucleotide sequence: TGTGCCAGCAGAGACGCCACAGGGGTCCACACTGAAGCTTTCTTT.

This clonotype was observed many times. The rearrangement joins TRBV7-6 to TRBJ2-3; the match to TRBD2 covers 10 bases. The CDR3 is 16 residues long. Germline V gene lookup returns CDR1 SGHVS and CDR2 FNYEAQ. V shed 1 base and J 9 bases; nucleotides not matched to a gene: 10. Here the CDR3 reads CASSLDPSGGAWTQYF. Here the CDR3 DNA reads TGTGCCAGCAGCTTAGACCCTAGCGGGGGCGCGTGGACGCAGTATTTT.

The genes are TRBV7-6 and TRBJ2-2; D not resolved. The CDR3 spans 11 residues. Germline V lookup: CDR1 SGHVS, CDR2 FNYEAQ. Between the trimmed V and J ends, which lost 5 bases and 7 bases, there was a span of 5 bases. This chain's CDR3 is CASSAGGELFF. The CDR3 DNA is TGTGCCAGCAGCGCCGGCGGGGAGCTGTTTTTT.

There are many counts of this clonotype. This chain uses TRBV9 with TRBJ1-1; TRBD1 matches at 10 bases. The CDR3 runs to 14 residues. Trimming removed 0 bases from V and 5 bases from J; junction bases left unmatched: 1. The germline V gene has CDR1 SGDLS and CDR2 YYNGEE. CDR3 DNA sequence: TGTGCCAGCAGCGTAGGGACAGGGGGAACTGAAGCTTTCTTT. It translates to CASSVGTGGTEAFF.

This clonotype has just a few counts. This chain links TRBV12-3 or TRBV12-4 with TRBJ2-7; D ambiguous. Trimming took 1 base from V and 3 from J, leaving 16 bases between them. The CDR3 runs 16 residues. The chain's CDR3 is CASSLVSVLAGYEQYF. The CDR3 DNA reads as TGTGCCAGCAGTTTAGTTTCGGTCCTTGCCGGCTACGAGCAGTACTTC.

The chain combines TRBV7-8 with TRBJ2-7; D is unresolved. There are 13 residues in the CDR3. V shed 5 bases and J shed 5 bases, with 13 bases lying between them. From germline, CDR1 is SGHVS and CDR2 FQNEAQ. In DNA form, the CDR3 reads TGTGCCAGCAGCCCACCAATCAGAGACGAGCAGTACTTC. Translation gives CASSPPIRDEQYF.

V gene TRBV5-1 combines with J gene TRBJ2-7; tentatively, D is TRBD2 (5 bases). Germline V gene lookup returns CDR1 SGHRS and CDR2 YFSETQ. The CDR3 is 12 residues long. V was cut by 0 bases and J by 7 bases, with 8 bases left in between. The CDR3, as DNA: TGCGCCAGCAGCTTGGTGGGAGAAGAGCAGTACTTC. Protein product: CASSLVGEEQYF.

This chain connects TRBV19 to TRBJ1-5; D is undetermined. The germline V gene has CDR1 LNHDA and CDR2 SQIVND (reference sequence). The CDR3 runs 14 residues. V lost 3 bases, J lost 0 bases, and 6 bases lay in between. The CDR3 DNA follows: TGTGCCAGTAGTATCGGATATAGCAATCAGCCCCAGCATTTT. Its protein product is CASSIGYSNQPQHF.

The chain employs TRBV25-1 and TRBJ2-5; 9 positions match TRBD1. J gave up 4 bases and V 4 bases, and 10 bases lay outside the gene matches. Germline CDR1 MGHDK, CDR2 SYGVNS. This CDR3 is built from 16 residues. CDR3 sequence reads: CASSGRDRDPRETQYF. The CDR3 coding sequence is TGTGCCAGCAGTGGCAGGGACAGGGATCCCCGAGAGACCCAGTACTTC.

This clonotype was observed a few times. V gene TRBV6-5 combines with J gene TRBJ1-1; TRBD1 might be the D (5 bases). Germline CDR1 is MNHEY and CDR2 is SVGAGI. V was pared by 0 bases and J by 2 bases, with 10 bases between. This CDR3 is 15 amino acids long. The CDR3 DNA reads TGTGCCAGCAGTTACTCGTCAGGGATTAACACTGAAGCTTTCTTT. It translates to CASSYSSGINTEAFF.

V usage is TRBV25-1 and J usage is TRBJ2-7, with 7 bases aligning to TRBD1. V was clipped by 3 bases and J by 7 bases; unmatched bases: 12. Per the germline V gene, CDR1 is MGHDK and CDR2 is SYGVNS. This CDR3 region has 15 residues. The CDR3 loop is CASSDSGDSGREQYF. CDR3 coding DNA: TGTGCCAGCAGTGACTCCGGGGACAGTGGTAGGGAGCAGTACTTC.

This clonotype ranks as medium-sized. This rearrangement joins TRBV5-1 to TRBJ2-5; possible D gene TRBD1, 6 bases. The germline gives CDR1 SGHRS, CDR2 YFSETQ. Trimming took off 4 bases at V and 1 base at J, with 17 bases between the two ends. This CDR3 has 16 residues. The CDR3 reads CASSPWTVPSQETQYF. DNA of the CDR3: TGCGCCAGCAGCCCCTGGACAGTCCCGTCCCAAGAGACCCAGTACTTC.